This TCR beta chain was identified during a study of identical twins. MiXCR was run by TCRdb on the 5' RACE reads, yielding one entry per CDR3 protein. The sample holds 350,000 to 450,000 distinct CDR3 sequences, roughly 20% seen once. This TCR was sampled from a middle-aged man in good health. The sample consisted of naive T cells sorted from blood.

CDR3 bases: TGCAGTGCCACTCGGACAGGATCAAATCAGCCCCAGCATTTT. Its protein is CSATRTGSNQPQHF. The chain joins TRBV20-1 to TRBJ1-5, with TRBD1 matching over 7 bases. The CDR3 is 14 residues long. Per germline, CDR1 DFQATT and CDR2 SNEGSKA (reference sequence). The trim removed 6 bases at V and 4 bases at J, leaving 9 bases unmatched.